The 9 T cell receptor beta chains below were found in one sample sequenced in a study of early T cells in non-severe SARS-CoV-2 infection. From the 5' RACE reads, TCRdb called clonotypes with MiXCR, one entry per CDR3 protein. The sample gives roughly 110,000 distinct CDR3 sequences, 11% of which show up once; about 8.1% is in the top ten. Sequencing was performed on whole blood. These receptors came from an adult who was a healthcare worker with PCR-confirmed SARS-CoV-2 infection or an uninfected control (not recorded which).

In this sample, this clonotype turned up many times. This chain links TRBV21-1 with TRBJ2-6. TRBV21-1 counts as a pseudogene. The length of the CDR3 is 16 residues. CDR3 nucleotide sequence: TGTGCCAGCAGCAAGGGGTCGAGGTCTGGGGCCAACGTCCTGACTTTC. It encodes CASSKGSRSGANVLTF.

This chain links TRBV19 with TRBJ1-5, with D possibly matching TRBD1 (5 bases). CDR1 and CDR2 (germline): LNHDA, SQIVND (reference sequence). The CDR3 contains 15 residues. Trimming took off 3 bases at V and 4 bases at J, with 13 bases between the two ends. In DNA, the CDR3 is TGTGCCAGTAGTATCCAGGCGGGGCCGAATCAGCCCCAGCATTTT. This encodes CASSIQAGPNQPQHF.

In this sample, this clonotype turned up many times. The chain recombines TRBV18 with TRBJ2-1; the match to TRBD2 covers 7 bases. The CDR3 length is 20 residues. V dropped 3 bases and J dropped 0; count of bases not matched to a gene: 17. The germline V gene encodes CDR1 KGHSH and CDR2 LQKENI. The CDR3 nucleotides are TGTGCCAGCTCACCGCGGGAGCGGGGCGGCCCCTTAAGCTCCTACAATGAGCAGTTCTTC. Its protein product is CASSPRERGGPLSSYNEQFF.

The V call is TRBV7-2, the J call TRBJ2-5; possibly TRBD2 for D (5 bases). The germline V and J ends were trimmed by 4 bases and 5 bases, with 14 bases remaining between them. This CDR3 contains 14 residues. The germline CDR1 and CDR2 sequences are SGHTA and FQGNSA. In DNA, the CDR3 is TGTGCCAGCAGCTGGTCGGGCGGGTGGGAGACCCAGTACTTC. This gives the protein CASSWSGGWETQYF.

This clonotype has just a few counts. The CDR3 loop is CAWSEVGNTEAFF. As DNA, the CDR3 is TGTGCCTGGAGTGAAGTGGGCAACACTGAAGCTTTCTTT. V usage is TRBV30 and J usage is TRBJ1-1; D is unresolved. This CDR3 has 13 amino acids. The V end lost 1 base, the J end lost 2 bases, and 8 bases lay between the germline ends. Germline V gene lookup returns CDR1 GTSNPN and CDR2 SVGIG (reference sequence). Based on the CDR3 plus reference TRBV30 and TRBJ1-1, the full variable domain is SQTIHQWPATLVQPVGSPLSLECTVEGTSNPNLYWYRQAAGRGLQLLFYSVGIGQISSEVPQNLSASRPQDRQFILSSKKLLLSDSGFYLCAWSEVGNTEAFFGQGTRLTVV.

This clonotype was seen only a few times. CDR3 in amino acids: CASSFPSKGTQYF. CDR3 DNA sequence: TGTGCCAGCAGCTTCCCATCTAAGGGGACCCAGTACTTC. The V call is TRBV7-3, the J call TRBJ2-5; D call uncertain. Trimming removed 3 bases at V and 7 bases at J, with 12 bases between. This CDR3 is built from 13 residues. Germline loops: CDR1 SGHTA, CDR2 FQGTGA.

In this sample, this clonotype turned up many times. V and J are TRBV7-9 and TRBJ2-1; tentative D call: TRBD2 (5 bases). The CDR3 is 13 amino acids. The germline gives CDR1 SEHNR, CDR2 FQNEAQ (reference sequence). V gave up 3 bases and J gave up 6 bases, with 9 bases separating them. The CDR3 nucleotides are TGTGCCAGCAGCTTGGACCGGGGCAATGAGCAGTTCTTC. It yields the protein CASSLDRGNEQFF.

This chain links TRBV28 with TRBJ2-5; perhaps TRBD2 as D (5 bases). Germline assignment: CDR1 MDHEN and CDR2 SYDVKM. The CDR3 covers 14 residues. Trimming left V 5 bases short and J 5 bases short, with 15 bases between. CDR3 in DNA: TGTGCCAGCAGTCCGACCCGAGGCGGGGAGACCCAGTACTTC. Residues: CASSPTRGGETQYF.

This clonotype showed up many times. The V gene is TRBV12-3 or TRBV12-4, the J gene TRBJ1-1, with D hard to call. Trimming took off 1 base at V and 3 bases at J, with 6 bases between the two ends. The CDR3 consists of 13 residues. The CDR3 sequence is CASSLERDTEAFF. DNA of the CDR3: TGTGCCAGCAGTTTAGAAAGGGACACTGAAGCTTTCTTT.